This T cell receptor (beta chain) was profiled in a study of CD8 T cells in Susac syndrome. In blood CD8+ and CD4+ T cells, TCR beta underwent sequencing. The multiple sclerosis controls consisted of treatment-naive patients with relapsing-remitting disease, either stable or active. On this clonotype itself: The antigen remains undetermined.

An amount of RNA that ranged from roughly 0.5 to 1 ug was reverse transcribed with random hexamers. Amplification of TCR beta CDR3 across 54 Vbeta and 13 Jbeta was performed with immunoSEQ multiplex PCR. In TCRdb, the immunoSEQ multiplex PCR reads were re-called with MiXCR into one record per CDR3 protein. The table lists about 250,000 distinct CDR3 sequences, around 93% of them singletons, with roughly 0.07% in the top ten. Study-wide findings and caveats: Acknowledgment was made by the study that its TCR sequencing and HLA analysis involved a relatively small number of individuals.

The sample consisted of CD4+ T cells from PBMCs. The source is a human donor with multiple sclerosis.

For the CDR3, the DNA is TGTGCCAGCAGACGACAGGGGGCCACTGAAGCTTTCTTT. This sequence encodes CASRRQGATEAFF. This chain joins TRBV12-3 or TRBV12-4 and TRBJ1-1; 10 bases match TRBD1. The CDR3 length is 13 residues. The junction had 2 bases not matched to a gene; V was cut back by 6 bases and J by 4 bases.